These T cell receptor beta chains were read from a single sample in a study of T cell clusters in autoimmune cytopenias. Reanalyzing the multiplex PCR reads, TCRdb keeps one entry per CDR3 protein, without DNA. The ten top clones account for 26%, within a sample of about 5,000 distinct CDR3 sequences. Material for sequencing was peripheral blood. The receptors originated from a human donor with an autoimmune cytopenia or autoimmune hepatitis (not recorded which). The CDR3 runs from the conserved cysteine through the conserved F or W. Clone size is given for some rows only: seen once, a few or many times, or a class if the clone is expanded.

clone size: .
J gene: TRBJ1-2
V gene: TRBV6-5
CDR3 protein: CASSDTRLGLYGYTF

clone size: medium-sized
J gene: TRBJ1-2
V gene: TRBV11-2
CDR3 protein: CASSLAGSNYGYTF

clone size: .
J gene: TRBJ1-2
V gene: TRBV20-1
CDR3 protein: CSASVVGQANYGYTF

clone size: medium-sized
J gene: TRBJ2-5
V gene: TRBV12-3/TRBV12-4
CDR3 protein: CASSLSPETQYF

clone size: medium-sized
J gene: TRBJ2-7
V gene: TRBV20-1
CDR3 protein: CSASLAGREQYF

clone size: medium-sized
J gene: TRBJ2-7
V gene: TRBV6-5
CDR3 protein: CASSRSYEQYF

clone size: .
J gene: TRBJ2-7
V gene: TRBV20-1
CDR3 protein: CSAARGGASYEQYF

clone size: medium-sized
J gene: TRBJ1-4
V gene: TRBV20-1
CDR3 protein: CSARDVRGGEKLFF

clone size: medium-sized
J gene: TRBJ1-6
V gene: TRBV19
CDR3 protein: CASSNRTPNSPLHF

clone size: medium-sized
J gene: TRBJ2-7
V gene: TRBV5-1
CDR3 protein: CASSLDVTETYEQYF

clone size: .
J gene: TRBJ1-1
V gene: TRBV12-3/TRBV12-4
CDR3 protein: CASSLMQNTEAFF

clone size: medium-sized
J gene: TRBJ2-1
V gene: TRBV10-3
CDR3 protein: CAISDVQDNEQFF

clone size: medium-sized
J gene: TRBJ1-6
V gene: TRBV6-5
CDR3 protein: CASSYGGTGYNSPLHF

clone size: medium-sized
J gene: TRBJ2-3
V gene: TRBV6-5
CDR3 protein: CASSVGTGGRGVPTDTQYF

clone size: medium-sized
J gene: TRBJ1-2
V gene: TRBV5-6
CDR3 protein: CASSTRDYGYTF

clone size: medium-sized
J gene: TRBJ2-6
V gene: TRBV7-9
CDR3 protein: CASSLAATFRDGDAGANVLTF

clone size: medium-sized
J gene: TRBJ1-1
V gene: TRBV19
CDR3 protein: CASSTRQGLNTEAFF

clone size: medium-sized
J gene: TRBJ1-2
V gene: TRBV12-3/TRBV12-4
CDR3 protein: CASSFSLGGYTF

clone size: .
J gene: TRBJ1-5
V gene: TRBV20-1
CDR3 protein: CSANSGTGGQPQHF

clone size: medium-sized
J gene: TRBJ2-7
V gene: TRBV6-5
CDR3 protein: CASSYSAVGDSSYEQYF

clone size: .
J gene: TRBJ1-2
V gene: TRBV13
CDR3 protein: CASSLLGQGSYGYTF

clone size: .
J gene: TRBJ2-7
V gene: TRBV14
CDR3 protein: CASSQEPARHYEQYF

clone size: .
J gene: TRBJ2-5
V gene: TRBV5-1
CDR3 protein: CASSLKPPQGETQYF

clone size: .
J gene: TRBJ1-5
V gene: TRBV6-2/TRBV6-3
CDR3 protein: CASSYSAYRGLSDQPQHF

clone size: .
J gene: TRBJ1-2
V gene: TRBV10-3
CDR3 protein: CAISEGLGGYTF